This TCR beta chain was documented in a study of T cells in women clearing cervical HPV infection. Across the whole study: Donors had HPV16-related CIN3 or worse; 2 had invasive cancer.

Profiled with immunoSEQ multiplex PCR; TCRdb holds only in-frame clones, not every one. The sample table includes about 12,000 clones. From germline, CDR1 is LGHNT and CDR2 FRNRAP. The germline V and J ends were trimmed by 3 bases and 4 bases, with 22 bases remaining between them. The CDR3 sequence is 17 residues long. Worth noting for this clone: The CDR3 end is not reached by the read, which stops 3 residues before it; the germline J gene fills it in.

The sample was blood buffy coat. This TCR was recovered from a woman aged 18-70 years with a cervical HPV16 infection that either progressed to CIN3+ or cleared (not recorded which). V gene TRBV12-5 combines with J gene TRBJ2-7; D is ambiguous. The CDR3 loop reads CASGFKSIGGSSYEQYF. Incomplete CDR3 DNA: TGTGCTAGTGGTTTCAAATCGATAGGCGGTTCGTCGTACGAG.